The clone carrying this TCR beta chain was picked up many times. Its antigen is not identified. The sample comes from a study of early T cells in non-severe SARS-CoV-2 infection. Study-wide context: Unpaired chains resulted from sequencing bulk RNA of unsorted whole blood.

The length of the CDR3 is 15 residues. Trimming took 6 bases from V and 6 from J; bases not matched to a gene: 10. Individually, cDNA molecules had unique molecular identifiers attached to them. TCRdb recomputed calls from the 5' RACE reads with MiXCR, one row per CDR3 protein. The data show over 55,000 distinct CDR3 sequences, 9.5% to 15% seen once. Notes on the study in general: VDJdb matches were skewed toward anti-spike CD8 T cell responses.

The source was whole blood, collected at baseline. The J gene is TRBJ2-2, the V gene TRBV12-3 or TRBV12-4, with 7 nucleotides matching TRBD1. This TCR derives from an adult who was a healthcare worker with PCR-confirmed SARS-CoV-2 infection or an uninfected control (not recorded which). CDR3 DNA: TGTGCCAGCAGCTCAGACAGGGCCCCAGCCGGGGAGCTGTTTTTT. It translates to CASSSDRAPAGELFF.